Presented here are 12 T cell receptor beta chains from one specimen sequenced in a study of T cells in Graves' hyperthyroidism and ophthalmopathy. Amplification of TCR beta CDR3 regions was performed using RNA transcripts as template. The HTBI set primed first-round TCR CDR3 RT-PCR. TCRdb passed the multiplex PCR reads through MiXCR, listing each CDR3 protein once. The sample contains around 350,000 distinct CDR3 sequences, roughly 15% of which appear only once. The source material was blood. Receptors were obtained from a young woman with Graves' ophthalmopathy.

Only a few counts were recorded for this clonotype. The chain has TRBV19 and TRBJ2-5, with D unresolved. This CDR3 region has 13 residues. CDR1 LNHDA and CDR2 SQIVND come from the germline V gene (reference sequence). Trimming left V 7 bases short and J 0 bases short, with 9 bases between. CDR3 coding DNA: TGTGCCAGTACCTGGACCCACCAAGAGACCCAGTACTTC. Its protein product is CASTWTHQETQYF.

In this sample, this clonotype turned up many times. This sequence joins TRBV2 and TRBJ1-5; 10 nucleotides align to TRBD1. The junction had 4 bases not matched to a gene; V was cut back by 6 bases and J by 2 bases. CDR1 is SNHLY, CDR2 FYNNEI, per germline. The CDR3 contains 15 residues. The DNA for the CDR3 is TGTGCCAGCAGAGGGACAGGGGAAGGCAATCAGCCCCAGCATTTT. Its translation is CASRGTGEGNQPQHF.

The chain combines TRBV4-1 with TRBJ1-5; tentative D call: TRBD1 (5 bases). The V end was cut by 5 bases, the J end by 1 base, with 12 bases between. Germline V gene lookup returns CDR1 MGHRA and CDR2 YSYEKL. This CDR3 has 15 residues. The CDR3 protein is CASSGQGSSNQPQHF. The CDR3 bases are TGCGCCAGCAGCGGGCAGGGTTCCAGCAATCAGCCCCAGCATTTT.

CDR3 DNA: TGCAGCGCTGAGAACAGGAGGAACACTGAAGCTTTCTTT. It specifies CSAENRRNTEAFF. The chain links TRBV20-1 to TRBJ1-1; TRBD1 might be the D (5 bases). Germline V gene sequence: CDR1 DFQATT, CDR2 SNEGSKA (reference sequence). The CDR3 consists of 13 residues.

Ten or more counts support this clonotype. V gene TRBV6-1 combines with J gene TRBJ2-1; a weak D match, TRBD1 (5 bases). Per the germline V gene, CDR1 is MNHNS and CDR2 is SASEGT. Trimming pared 5 bases from V and 1 base from J, leaving 15 bases between. This CDR3 contains 16 residues. For the CDR3, the DNA is TGTGCCAGCAGTTACAGACCGGACACTTCCTACAATGAGCAGTTCTTC. It yields the protein CASSYRPDTSYNEQFF.

At least ten counts were recorded for this clonotype. The chain combines TRBV7-8 with TRBJ1-6, with D tentatively TRBD1 (6 bases). Germline assignment: CDR1 SGHVS and CDR2 FQNEAQ. V lost 0 bases, J lost 7 bases, and 16 bases lay in between. The CDR3 is made up of 17 amino acids. CDR3 nucleotides: TGTGCCAGCAGCTTAGCCTCCGGACAGACTTGGAATTCACCCCTCCACTTT. Amino acid sequence: CASSLASGQTWNSPLHF.

As concerns this clonotype: With a much larger clone just one base away, this may be a read error. The chain uses TRBV24-1 and TRBJ2-5; no clear D gene. This CDR3 is 11 amino acids long. Trimming removed 5 bases from V and 4 bases from J, with 4 bases in between. Germline V gene data show CDR1 as KGHDR and CDR2 as SFDVKD. CDR3 coding DNA: TGTGCCACCAGTGCTGGAGAGACCCAGTACTTC. It encodes CATSAGETQYF.

This clonotype showed up many times. This chain links TRBV28 with TRBJ2-5; D possibly corresponds to TRBD2 (6 bases). Trimming pared 9 bases from V and 5 bases from J, leaving 13 bases between. Germline CDR1 reads MDHEN; CDR2 reads SYDVKM. The CDR3 consists of 12 residues. CDR3 coding DNA: TGTGCCAGTCGAGCGGGCGCGGAGACCCAGTACTTC. Its protein product is CASRAGAETQYF.

The J gene is TRBJ1-2, the V gene TRBV5-1; no clear D. The CDR3 consists of 13 residues. The V end was cut by 1 base, the J end by 4 bases, with 8 bases between. Germline CDR1 reads SGHRS; CDR2 reads YFSETQ. Written as DNA, the CDR3 is TGCGCCAGCAGCTTGTCAGATACCTATGGCTACACCTTC. Protein product: CASSLSDTYGYTF.

This clonotype was seen repeatedly, ten times or more. The chain combines TRBV28 with TRBJ1-4, with 7 positions matching TRBD1. Germline V gene sequence: CDR1 MDHEN, CDR2 SYDVKM. With V trimmed by 6 bases and J by 7 bases, 11 bases remained unmatched. There are 15 residues in the CDR3. The CDR3 coding sequence is TGTGCCAGCAGACTTCGACAGGGCCTACGTGAAAAACTGTTTTTT. Translated, it gives CASRLRQGLREKLFF.

This clonotype was counted only a few times. The CDR3 sequence: CASSQDMAYEQYF. In DNA, the CDR3 is TGTGCCAGCAGCCAAGATATGGCCTACGAGCAGTACTTC. V gene TRBV3-1 combines with J gene TRBJ2-7; D is undetermined. Germline V gives CDR1 LGHDT, CDR2 YNNKEL (reference sequence). The CDR3 consists of 13 residues. Deletions cut 0 bases from V and 2 bases from J, with 5 bases between.

In this sample, this clonotype turned up many times. CDR3 nucleotides: TGTGCCAGCAGTTTGCTCCAAGTGAACACTGAAGCTTTCTTT. Protein sequence: CASSLLQVNTEAFF. The chain joins TRBV28 to TRBJ1-1; no definite D call. The CDR3 contains 14 residues. V shed 3 bases and J shed 0 bases, with 8 bases lying between them. Looked up from germline, CDR1 is MDHEN and CDR2 is SYDVKM.